Below, 32 T cell receptor beta chains from the same sample are listed, as sequenced in a study of blood T cell repertoires in COVID-19. Produced via immunoSEQ multiplex PCR; TCRdb's table is partial and in-frame only. The sample includes about 70,000 clones, around 90% seen only once; the top ten take approximately 11%. Sequencing used peripheral blood. The receptors shown here come from a woman aged 18-29 years with acute or convalescent COVID-19.

This chain joins TRBV2 and TRBJ1-2; 7 nucleotides line up with TRBD1. After removal of 10 bases from V and 2 bases from J, the junction contained 16 bases not matched to a gene. CDR3 length: 16 amino acids. The germline V gene encodes CDR1 SNHLY and CDR2 FYNNEI. The CDR3 sequence: CATPGQDRAGNYGYTF. CDR3 coding DNA: TGTGCCACCCCTGGTCAAGACAGGGCGGGAAACTATGGCTACACCTTC.

The chain recombines TRBV6-5 with TRBJ1-4, with TRBD1 as a possible D gene (6 bases). The CDR3 length is 14 residues. Germline assignment: CDR1 MNHEY and CDR2 SVGAGI. The germline V and J ends were trimmed by 10 bases and 0 bases, with 12 bases remaining between them. The CDR3 DNA sequence: TGTGCCACCGTGGACAGAGCAACTAATGAAAAACTGTTTTTT. Residues: CATVDRATNEKLFF.

The rearrangement links TRBV5-5 to TRBJ2-3, with a tentative D call TRBD1 (5 bases). The CDR3 is made up of 13 amino acids. V was cut by 4 bases and J by 9 bases, with 15 bases left in between. Germline CDR1 is SGHKS and CDR2 is YYEKEE (reference sequence). The CDR3 loop reads CASSNQGTLTQYF. CDR3 in DNA: TGTGCCAGCAGCAACCAGGGTACGCTAACGCAGTATTTT.

The chain links TRBV7-6 to TRBJ1-4; D ambiguous. This CDR3 is 15 amino acids long. The ends were cut back, 4 bases at V and 4 bases at J, with 13 bases in the middle. Per the germline V gene, CDR1 is SGHVS and CDR2 is FNYEAQ. The DNA for the CDR3 is TGTGCCAGCAGCTCACGGGGAGATATTAATGAAAAACTGTTTTTT. It specifies CASSSRGDINEKLFF.

CDR3 protein: CASSSNQPQHF. For the CDR3, the DNA is TGTGCCAGCAGTTCAAATCAGCCCCAGCATTTT. The chain uses TRBV6-9 and TRBJ1-5; no definite D call. The CDR3 is 11 amino acids. The V end was cut by 4 bases, the J end by 4 bases, with 2 bases between. The germline CDR1 and CDR2 sequences are MNHGY and SVAAGI.

The chain couples TRBV5-4 to TRBJ2-1; TRBD1 agrees at 8 bases. Germline V gives CDR1 SGHNT, CDR2 YYREEE (reference sequence). The junction had 12 bases not matched to a gene; V was cut back by 0 bases and J by 4 bases. This CDR3 is built from 18 residues. CDR3 sequence reads: CASSLAIPRQGAYNEQFF. In DNA form, the CDR3 reads TGTGCCAGCAGCTTGGCGATACCCCGCCAGGGGGCATACAATGAGCAGTTCTTC.

V usage is TRBV5-4 and J usage is TRBJ2-3; possible D gene TRBD2, 7 bases. V lost 0 bases, J lost 1 base, and 18 bases lay in between. In germline, CDR1 is SGHNT, CDR2 YYREEE (reference sequence). The CDR3 runs to 18 residues. As DNA, the CDR3 is TGTGCCAGCAGCTTGGGGGAAAGGGGGGGCCGAGGCACAGATACGCAGTATTTT. Translating gives CASSLGERGGRGTDTQYF.

The J gene is TRBJ1-2, the V gene TRBV4-3; weak D call: TRBD1 (6 bases). Trimming took 0 bases from V and 8 from J, leaving 16 bases between them. The CDR3 runs to 15 residues. Germline loops: CDR1 LGHNA, CDR2 YSLEER. CDR3 region: CASSQDRHREGGYTF. Written as DNA, the CDR3 is TGCGCCAGCAGCCAAGATCGGCACAGGGAGGGAGGCTACACCTTC.

V usage is TRBV6-5 and J usage is TRBJ1-6; D might be TRBD1 (6 bases). This CDR3 is 15 amino acids long. Trimming removed 5 bases from V and 2 bases from J, with 10 bases in between. Germline lookup yields CDR1 MNHEY and CDR2 SVGAGI. CDR3 bases: TGTGCCAGCAGTAATGACAGGCCCTATAATTCACCCCTCCACTTT. Translated, it gives CASSNDRPYNSPLHF.

A single count supports this clone. This CDR3 reads CASSLGSAGVGETQYF. In DNA form, the CDR3 reads TGTGCCAGCAGCTTAGGTTCGGCGGGAGTAGGTGAGACCCAGTACTTC. The chain recombines TRBV7-8 with TRBJ2-5; 7 positions agree with TRBD2. The CDR3 contains 16 residues. The V and J ends lost 1 base and 5 bases, in that order; junction bases with no gene match: 10. Germline V gene data show CDR1 as SGHVS and CDR2 as FQNEAQ.

This sequence joins TRBV15 and TRBJ1-1; D is perhaps TRBD1 (5 bases). From germline, CDR1 is LNHNV and CDR2 YYDKDF (reference sequence). Trimming cost V 6 bases and J 3 bases, with 11 bases left between them. The CDR3 extends over 13 amino acids. CDR3 sequence reads: CATSPRVYTEAFF. CDR3 in DNA: TGTGCCACCAGTCCCAGGGTATACACTGAAGCTTTCTTT.

V gene TRBV30 combines with J gene TRBJ2-5, with 8 bases matching TRBD2. Germline CDR1 reads GTSNPN; CDR2 reads SVGIG (reference sequence). V dropped 5 bases and J dropped 1; count of bases not matched to a gene: 3. CDR3 length: 13 amino acids. The DNA for the CDR3 is TGTGCCTGGGCGGGGACTAGCCAAGAGACCCAGTACTTC. Amino acids: CAWAGTSQETQYF. Variable domain in full (rest from reference TRBV30 and TRBJ2-5): SQTIHQWPATLVQPVGSPLSLECTVEGTSNPNLYWYRQAAGRGLQLLFYSVGIGQISSEVPQNLSASRPQDRQFILSSKKLLLSDSGFYLCAWAGTSQETQYFGPGTRLLVL.

This chain links TRBV4-1 with TRBJ2-7; 7 bases align to TRBD1. Germline V gene lookup returns CDR1 MGHRA and CDR2 YSYEKL. J was trimmed by 4 bases and V by 2 bases; bases with no gene match: 8. This CDR3 comprises 15 residues. The CDR3 here is CASSQLQGLTYEQYF. CDR3 DNA sequence: TGCGCCAGCAGCCAACTACAGGGGCTGACTTACGAGCAGTACTTC.

CDR3: CASSQDDGTAYYSNQPQHF. The CDR3 region has the DNA TGCGCCAGCAGCCAAGATGATGGGACAGCGTACTATAGCAATCAGCCCCAGCATTTT. This chain links TRBV4-1 with TRBJ1-5; 7 bases are shared with TRBD1. CDR3 length equals 19 residues. Germline V CDR1 and CDR2: MGHRA, YSYEKL. The V and J ends lost 0 bases and 0 bases, in that order; junction bases with no gene match: 11.

This clone was seen just once. V and J are TRBV4-3 and TRBJ2-2; the match to TRBD2 covers 13 bases. The CDR3 covers 15 residues. The junction had 1 base not matched to a gene; V was cut back by 3 bases and J by 6 bases. The germline V gene has CDR1 LGHNA and CDR2 YSLEER. This CDR3 reads CASSQGLAGPGELFF. In DNA form, the CDR3 reads TGCGCCAGCAGCCAGGGACTAGCGGGACCCGGGGAGCTGTTTTTT.

The genes are TRBV28 and TRBJ2-7; 8 bases agree with TRBD2. Per germline, CDR1 MDHEN and CDR2 SYDVKM. The CDR3 runs to 15 residues. V dropped 2 bases and J dropped 2; count of bases not matched to a gene: 5. CDR3 coding DNA: TGTGCCAGCAGTTTAGATCTGCGGGGGGCCTACGAGCAGTACTTC. Translated: CASSLDLRGAYEQYF.

Of note for this clone: One end of the junction fails to match germline, which may point to a read error. V and J are TRBV11-2 and TRBJ2-7, with 9 bases identical to TRBD1. The CDR3 length is 15 residues. Germline V lookup: CDR1 SGHAT, CDR2 FQNNGV. The CDR3 nucleotides are TGTGCCAGCAGCGTAGAACAGGGGGCAACCTACGAGCAGTACTTC. This sequence encodes CASSVEQGATYEQYF.

This chain connects TRBV7-8 to TRBJ1-6; 9 nucleotides match TRBD1. Germline V lookup: CDR1 SGHVS, CDR2 FQNEAQ. This CDR3 is built from 15 residues. V gave up 5 bases and J gave up 9 bases; unmatched junction bases: 8. CDR3 sequence (DNA): TGTGCCAGCAGCACAACCGGGACAGGGAGTTCACCCCTCCACTTT. Translating gives CASSTTGTGSSPLHF.

V and J are TRBV5-1 and TRBJ2-7, with 12 bases aligning to TRBD1. With V trimmed by 1 base and J by 4 bases, 12 bases remained unmatched. Germline V lookup: CDR1 SGHRS, CDR2 YFSETQ. The CDR3 sequence is 18 residues long. The CDR3: CASSLWAPGTGGSYEQYF. The DNA of the CDR3 is TGCGCCAGCAGCTTGTGGGCGCCCGGGACAGGGGGCTCGTACGAGCAGTACTTC. The whole variable domain, remainder taken from reference TRBV5-1 and TRBJ2-7, is KAGVTQTPRYLIKTRGQQVTLSCSPISGHRSVSWYQQTPGQGLQFLFEYFSETQRNKGNFPGRFSGRQFSNSRSEMNVSTLELGDSALYLCASSLWAPGTGGSYEQYFGPGTRLTVT.

The gene calls are TRBV2 and TRBJ2-1; 9 positions match TRBD2. This CDR3 has 14 residues. Germline V gene lookup returns CDR1 SNHLY and CDR2 FYNNEI. V shed 5 bases and J 6 bases; nucleotides not matched to a gene: 5. The CDR3: CASSISGSGNEQFF. CDR3 DNA sequence: TGTGCCAGCAGTATTAGCGGGAGTGGCAATGAGCAGTTCTTC. Using reference TRBV2 and TRBJ2-1 for the parts outside the CDR3, the full variable domain is EPEVTQTPSHQVTQMGQEVILRCVPISNHLYFYWYRQILGQKVEFLVSFYNNEISEKSEIFDDQFSVERPDGSNFTLKIRSTKLEDSAMYFCASSISGSGNEQFFGPGTRLTVL.

V is TRBV15 and J is TRBJ1-4; a possible D gene is TRBD1 (6 bases). This CDR3 spans 16 amino acids. Trimming removed 4 bases from V and 0 bases from J, with 12 bases in between. Germline V CDR1 and CDR2: LNHNV, YYDKDF (reference sequence). CDR3 nucleotides: TGTGCCACCAGCACTGACAGGATTGCAACTAATGAAAAACTGTTTTTT. It codes for CATSTDRIATNEKLFF.

The CDR3 bases are TGCAGCGTTGGGCGGGGCTACAATGAGCAGTTCTTC. Translated: CSVGRGYNEQFF. The rearrangement links TRBV29-1 to TRBJ2-1; the D gene is possibly TRBD2 (6 bases). Germline-derived CDR1 and CDR2 are SQVTM and ANQGSEA. V was shortened by 4 bases and J by 3 bases, with 7 bases between the two germline ends. This CDR3 has 12 amino acids.

The CDR3: CASMGTSGPSYNEQFF. CDR3 sequence (DNA): TGTGCCAGCATGGGCACTAGTGGACCATCCTACAATGAGCAGTTCTTC. This chain links TRBV9 with TRBJ2-1; D perhaps matches TRBD2 (5 bases). The V gene's germline CDR1 is SGDLS and CDR2 YYNGEE. The germline V and J ends were trimmed by 6 bases and 1 base, with 17 bases remaining between them. This CDR3 contains 16 residues.

V usage is TRBV14 and J usage is TRBJ1-2; weak D call: TRBD1 (6 bases). Germline CDR1 SGHDN, CDR2 FVKESK. The CDR3 has 14 residues. V lost 3 bases and J 8 bases, leaving 16 bases between the germline ends. Written as DNA, the CDR3 is TGTGCCAGCAGCCAGGGGGCGAAAGATGAAGGCTACACCTTC. It codes for CASSQGAKDEGYTF.

The chain links TRBV11-2 to TRBJ2-2; no clear D. Germline lookup yields CDR1 SGHAT and CDR2 FQNNGV. V dropped 0 bases and J dropped 0 bases, with 5 bases sitting between them. CDR3 size: 15 residues. The CDR3 loop reads CASSLERTNTGELFF. The CDR3 bases are TGTGCCAGCAGCTTAGAGCGGACGAACACCGGGGAGCTGTTTTTT.

CDR3 in DNA: TGTGCCAGCAGTACCCCCTCGCGGGGCTACACCTTC. Translated: CASSTPSRGYTF. The V gene is TRBV25-1, the J gene TRBJ1-2; D is ambiguous. The CDR3 is 12 residues long. V was trimmed by 5 bases and J by 8 bases, leaving 12 bases between them. CDR1 MGHDK and CDR2 SYGVNS come from the germline V gene.

The CDR3 region is CASSYSTAGENIQYF. In DNA form, the CDR3 reads TGTGCCAGCAGTTACTCGACGGCGGGGGAAAACATTCAGTACTTC. The V gene is TRBV6-6, the J gene TRBJ2-4; 7 bases match TRBD2. V trimming: 0 bases; J trimming: 5 bases; junction bases outside the gene matches: 4. CDR3 length: 15 residues. Per germline, CDR1 MNHNY and CDR2 SVGAGI (reference sequence).

The rearrangement links TRBV5-1 to TRBJ2-7; TRBD2 aligns across 7 bases. The CDR3 is made up of 13 amino acids. Germline trimming cut 7 bases from V and 1 base from J; bases unmatched to any gene: 5. CDR1 and CDR2 from the germline V gene are SGHRS and YFSETQ. The CDR3 DNA is TGCGCCAGCTCTGGGGGGGTGTCCTACGAGCAGTACTTC. Translation gives CASSGGVSYEQYF.

The rearrangement links TRBV19 to TRBJ1-3; a weak D match, TRBD1 (6 bases). The CDR3 runs 14 residues. The V end lost 8 bases, the J end lost 3 bases, and 14 bases lay between the germline ends. Germline lookup yields CDR1 LNHDA and CDR2 SQIVND (reference sequence). CDR3 region: CASVDTGSGNTIYF. The CDR3 region has the DNA TGTGCCAGTGTTGATACAGGGAGTGGAAACACCATATATTTT.

V and J are TRBV19 and TRBJ1-1; no definite D call. The V end was cut by 8 bases, the J end by 2 bases, with 9 bases between. Germline CDR1 and CDR2: LNHDA and SQIVND (reference sequence). This CDR3 comprises 12 residues. The CDR3 region is CASGQRNTEAFF. The CDR3 bases are TGTGCCAGTGGCCAAAGAAACACTGAAGCTTTCTTT.

The chain couples TRBV19 to TRBJ1-2; D gene uncertain. Germline V CDR1 and CDR2: LNHDA, SQIVND (reference sequence). This CDR3 spans 12 amino acids. Trimming took off 9 bases at V and 12 bases at J, with 20 bases between the two ends. The CDR3 here is CASSDLGQVHTF. CDR3 DNA sequence: TGTGCCAGCAGTGATCTTGGGCAGGTACACACCTTC.

The chain couples TRBV29-1 to TRBJ2-2; TRBD2 matches at 16 bases. This CDR3 region has 15 residues. Trimming at V came to 7 bases and at J to 7 bases, leaving 6 bases not matched to a gene. Germline V lookup: CDR1 SQVTM, CDR2 ANQGSEA. CDR3 residues: CSALGLAGGSGELFF. Written as DNA, the CDR3 is TGCAGCGCCCTGGGACTAGCGGGAGGGAGCGGGGAGCTGTTTTTT.